This TCR beta chain was sequenced for a study of blood T cell repertoires in COVID-19. As handled by the study authors: Scientists estimated how many nucleated cells there were by amplifying reference gene primers. The table came from immunoSEQ multiplex PCR; TCRdb's copy has only in-frame clones and leaves some out. The V and J calls and clone size were taken over from that table, and D and trimming were inferred from the DNA. The repertoire includes 200,000 to 250,000 clones, around 85% of them detected once, and 3.8% sits in the top ten. CDR3 size: 14 residues. The V end was cut by 7 bases, the J end by 8 bases, with 17 bases between. Germline V lookup: CDR1 MNHEY, CDR2 SMNVEV (reference sequence).

This rearrangement joins TRBV27 to TRBJ2-2; the D gene is possibly TRBD1 (6 bases). The origin of this receptor is a woman in her thirties or forties with acute COVID-19. Source material: PBMCs or T cells enriched from blood (not recorded which). In DNA, the CDR3 is TGTGCCAGCACTACTGGCAGGGGAATAGGGGAGCTGTTTTTT. It encodes CASTTGRGIGELFF.